The text below deals with one T cell receptor (beta chain). These data are taken from a study of shared T cell receptors in the human thymus. The CDR3 is 13 residues long. V lost 5 bases, J lost 8 bases, and 8 bases stayed unmatched. Germline V lookup: CDR1 SEHNR, CDR2 FQNEAQ (reference sequence). The table came from immunoSEQ multiplex PCR; TCRdb's copy has only in-frame clones and leaves some out. There are approximately 760,000 clones in the sample; roughly 88% occur only once, and about 0.011% lies in the top ten. The same sample was also studied in work on human thymus T cells. As reported in that work: Healthy Finnish infants having corrective surgery for congenital heart defects served as donors. Thymic samples were excised during corrective heart operations. V and J gene usage appeared biased in thymic and blood repertoires.

Source material: thymocytes. The chain links TRBV7-9 to TRBJ1-2; 7 bases map to TRBD1. This sequence originates from a girl younger than two with a congenital heart defect. The CDR3 protein is CASSRRQGRGYTF. CDR3 nucleotides: TGTGCCAGCAGCCGACGACAGGGACGAGGCTACACCTTC.